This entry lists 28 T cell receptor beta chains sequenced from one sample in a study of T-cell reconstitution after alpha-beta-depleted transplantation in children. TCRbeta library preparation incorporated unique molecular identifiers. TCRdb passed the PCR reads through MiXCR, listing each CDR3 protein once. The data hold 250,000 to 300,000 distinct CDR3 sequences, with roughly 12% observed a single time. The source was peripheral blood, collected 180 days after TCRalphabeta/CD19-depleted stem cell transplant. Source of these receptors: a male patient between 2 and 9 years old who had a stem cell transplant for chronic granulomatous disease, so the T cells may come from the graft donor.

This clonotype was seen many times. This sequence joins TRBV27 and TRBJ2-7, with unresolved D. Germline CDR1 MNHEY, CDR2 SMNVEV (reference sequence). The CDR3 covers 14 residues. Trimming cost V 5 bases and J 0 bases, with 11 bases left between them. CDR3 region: CASSPSWISYEQYF. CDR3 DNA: TGTGCCAGCAGTCCCTCATGGATCTCCTACGAGCAGTACTTC.

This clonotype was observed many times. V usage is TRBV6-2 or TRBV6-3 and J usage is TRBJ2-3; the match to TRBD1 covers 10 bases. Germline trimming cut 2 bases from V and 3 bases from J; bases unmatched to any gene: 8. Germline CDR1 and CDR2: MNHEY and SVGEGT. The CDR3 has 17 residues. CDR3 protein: CASSYPEDRGPTDTQYF. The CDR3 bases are TGTGCCAGCAGTTACCCGGAAGACAGGGGGCCTACAGATACGCAGTATTTT.

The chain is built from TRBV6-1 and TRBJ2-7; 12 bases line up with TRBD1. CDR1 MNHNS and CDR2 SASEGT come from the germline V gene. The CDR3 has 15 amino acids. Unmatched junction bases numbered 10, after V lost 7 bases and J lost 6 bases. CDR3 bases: TGTGCCAGCACTCCATCCGGGACAGGGGGCTTCGAGCAGTACTTC. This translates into CASTPSGTGGFEQYF.

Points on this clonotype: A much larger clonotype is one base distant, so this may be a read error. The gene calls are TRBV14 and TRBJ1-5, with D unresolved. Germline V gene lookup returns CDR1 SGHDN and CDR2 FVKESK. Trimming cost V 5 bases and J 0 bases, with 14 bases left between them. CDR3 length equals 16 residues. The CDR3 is CASSIGGQHSNQPQHF. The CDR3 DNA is TGTGCCAGCAGCATTGGCGGCCAACATAGCAATCAGCCCCAGCATTTT.

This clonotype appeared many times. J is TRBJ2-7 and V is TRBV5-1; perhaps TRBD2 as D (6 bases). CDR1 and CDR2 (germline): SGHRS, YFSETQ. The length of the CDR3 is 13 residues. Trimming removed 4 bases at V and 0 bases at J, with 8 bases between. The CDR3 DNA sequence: TGCGCCAGCAGCCCGGGGGACTCCTACGAGCAGTACTTC. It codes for CASSPGDSYEQYF.

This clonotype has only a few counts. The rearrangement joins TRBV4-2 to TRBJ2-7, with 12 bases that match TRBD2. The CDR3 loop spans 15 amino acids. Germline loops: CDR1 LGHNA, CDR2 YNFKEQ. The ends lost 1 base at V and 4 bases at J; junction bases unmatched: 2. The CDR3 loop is CASSQGTSGMYEQYF. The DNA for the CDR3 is TGTGCCAGCAGCCAAGGGACTAGCGGGATGTACGAGCAGTACTTC.

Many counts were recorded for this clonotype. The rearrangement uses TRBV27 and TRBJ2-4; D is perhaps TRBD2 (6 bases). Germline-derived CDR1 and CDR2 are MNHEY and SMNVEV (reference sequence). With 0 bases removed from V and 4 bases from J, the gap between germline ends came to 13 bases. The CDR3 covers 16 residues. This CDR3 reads CASSLSPRGAKNIQYF. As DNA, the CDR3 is TGTGCCAGCAGTTTATCCCCGCGGGGTGCTAAAAACATTCAGTACTTC.

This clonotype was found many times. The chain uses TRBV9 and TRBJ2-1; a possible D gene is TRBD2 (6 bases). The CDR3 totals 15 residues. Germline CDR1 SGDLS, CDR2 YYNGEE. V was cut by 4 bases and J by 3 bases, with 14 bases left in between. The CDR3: CASSPPGSFYNEQFF. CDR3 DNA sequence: TGTGCCAGCAGCCCCCCCGGGAGTTTCTACAATGAGCAGTTCTTC.

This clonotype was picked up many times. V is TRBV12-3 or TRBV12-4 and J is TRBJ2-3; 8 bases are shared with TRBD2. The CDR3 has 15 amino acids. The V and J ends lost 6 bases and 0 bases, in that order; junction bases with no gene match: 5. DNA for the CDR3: TGTGCCAGCAGACCAGCGGGAGTAAGCACAGATACGCAGTATTTT. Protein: CASRPAGVSTDTQYF.

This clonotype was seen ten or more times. This chain's CDR3 is CASSLYGLEASGEKLFF. CDR3 sequence (DNA): TGTGCCAGCAGCTTATATGGGCTGGAGGCTAGTGGTGAAAAACTGTTTTTT. The chain couples TRBV7-6 to TRBJ1-4; D remains unclear. Germline V lookup: CDR1 SGHVS, CDR2 FNYEAQ. The V end was cut by 2 bases, the J end by 7 bases, with 20 bases between. The length of the CDR3 is 17 residues. Variable domain in full (rest from reference TRBV7-6 and TRBJ1-4): GAGVSQSPRYKVTKRGQDVALRCDPISGHVSLYWYRQALGQGPEFLTYFNYEAQQDKSGLPNDRFSAERPEGSISTLTIQRTEQRDSAMYRCASSLYGLEASGEKLFFGSGTQLSVL.

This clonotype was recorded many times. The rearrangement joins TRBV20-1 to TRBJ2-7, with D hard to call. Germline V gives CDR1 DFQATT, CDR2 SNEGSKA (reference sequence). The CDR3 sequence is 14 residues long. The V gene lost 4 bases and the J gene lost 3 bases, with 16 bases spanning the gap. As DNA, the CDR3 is TGCAGTGCTATAAGTCCGGGTATCGGCTACGAGCAGTACTTC. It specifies CSAISPGIGYEQYF.

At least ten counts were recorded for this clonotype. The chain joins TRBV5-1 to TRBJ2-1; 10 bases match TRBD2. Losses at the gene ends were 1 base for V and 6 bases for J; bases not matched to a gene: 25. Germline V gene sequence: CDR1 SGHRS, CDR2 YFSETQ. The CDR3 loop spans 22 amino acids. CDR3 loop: CASSLIPKLSGRAIPFPNEQFF. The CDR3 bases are TGCGCCAGCAGCTTGATCCCCAAGCTCAGCGGGAGGGCCATTCCCTTCCCCAATGAGCAGTTCTTC.

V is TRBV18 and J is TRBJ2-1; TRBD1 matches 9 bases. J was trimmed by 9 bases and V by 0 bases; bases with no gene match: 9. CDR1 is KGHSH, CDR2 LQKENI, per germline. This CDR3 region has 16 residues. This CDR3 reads CASSPPHPGQGSEQFF. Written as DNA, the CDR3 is TGTGCCAGCTCACCACCACACCCCGGACAGGGGAGTGAGCAGTTCTTC. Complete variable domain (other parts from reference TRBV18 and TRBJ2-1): NAGVMQNPRHLVRRRGQEARLRCSPMKGHSHVYWYRQLPEEGLKFMVYLQKENIIDESGMPKERFSAEFPKEGPSILRIQQVVRGDSAAYFCASSPPHPGQGSEQFFGPGTRLTVL.

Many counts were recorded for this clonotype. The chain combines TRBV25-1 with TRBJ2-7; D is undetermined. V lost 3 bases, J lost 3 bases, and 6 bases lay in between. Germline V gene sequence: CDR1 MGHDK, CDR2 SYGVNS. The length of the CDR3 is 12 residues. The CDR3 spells CASSENYYEQYF. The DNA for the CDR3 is TGTGCCAGCAGTGAGAACTACTACGAGCAGTACTTC.

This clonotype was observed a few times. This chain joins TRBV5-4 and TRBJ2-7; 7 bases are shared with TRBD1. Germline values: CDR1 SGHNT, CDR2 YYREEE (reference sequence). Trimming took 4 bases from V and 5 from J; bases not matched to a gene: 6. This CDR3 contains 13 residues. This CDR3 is CASSPGTANEQYF. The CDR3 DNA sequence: TGTGCCAGCAGCCCAGGGACAGCAAACGAGCAGTACTTC.

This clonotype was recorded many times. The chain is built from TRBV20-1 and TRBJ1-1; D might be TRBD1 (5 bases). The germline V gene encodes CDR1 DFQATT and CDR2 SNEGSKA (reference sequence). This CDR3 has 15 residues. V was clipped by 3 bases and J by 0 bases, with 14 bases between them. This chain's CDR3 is CSASDSGRLNTEAFF. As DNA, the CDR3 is TGCAGTGCTAGCGACTCGGGACGGTTGAACACTGAAGCTTTCTTT.

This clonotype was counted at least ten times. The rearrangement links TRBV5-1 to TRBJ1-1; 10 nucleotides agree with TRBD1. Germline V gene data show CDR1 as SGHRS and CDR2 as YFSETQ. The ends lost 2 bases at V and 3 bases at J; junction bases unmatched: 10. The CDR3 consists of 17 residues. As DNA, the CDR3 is TGCGCCAGCAGCTTAAGGACAGGGGGAAATAGGTACACTGAAGCTTTCTTT. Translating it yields CASSLRTGGNRYTEAFF.

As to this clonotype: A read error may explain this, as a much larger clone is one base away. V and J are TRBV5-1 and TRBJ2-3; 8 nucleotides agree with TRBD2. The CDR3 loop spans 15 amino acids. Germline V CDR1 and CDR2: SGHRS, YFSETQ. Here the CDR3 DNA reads TGCGCCAGCTTCCTAAGCGGGAGCTTAGGAGATACGCGGTATTTT. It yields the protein CASFLSGSLGDTRYF.

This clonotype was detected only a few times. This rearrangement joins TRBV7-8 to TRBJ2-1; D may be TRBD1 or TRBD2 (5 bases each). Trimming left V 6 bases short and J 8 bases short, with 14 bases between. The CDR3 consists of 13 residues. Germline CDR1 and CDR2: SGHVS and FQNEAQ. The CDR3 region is CASSPGAVYEQFF. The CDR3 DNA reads TGTGCCAGCAGTCCCGGGGCCGTCTATGAGCAGTTCTTC.

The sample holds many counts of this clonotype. The CDR3 reads CASSDAPKETQYF. CDR3 sequence (DNA): TGTGCCAGCTCCGACGCTCCGAAAGAGACCCAGTACTTC. This chain uses TRBV5-6 with TRBJ2-5; the D is unclear. Trimming cost V 7 bases and J 3 bases, with 13 bases left between them. Germline loops: CDR1 SGHDT, CDR2 YYEEEE. There are 13 residues in the CDR3. Full variable domain (outside the CDR3, taken from reference TRBV5-6 and TRBJ2-5): DAGVTQSPTHLIKTRGQQVTLRCSPKSGHDTVSWYQQALGQGPQFIFQYYEEEERQRGNFPDRFSGHQFPNYSSELNVNALLLGDSALYLCASSDAPKETQYFGPGTRLLVL.

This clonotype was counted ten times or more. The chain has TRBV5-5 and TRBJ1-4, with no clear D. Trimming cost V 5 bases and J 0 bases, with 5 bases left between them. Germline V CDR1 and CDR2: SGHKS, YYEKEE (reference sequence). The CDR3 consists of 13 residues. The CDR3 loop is CASSSSTNEKLFF. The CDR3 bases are TGTGCCAGCAGTTCCTCAACTAATGAAAAACTGTTTTTT. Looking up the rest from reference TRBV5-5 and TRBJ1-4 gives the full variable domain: DAGVTQSPTHLIKTRGQQVTLRCSPISGHKSVSWYQQVLGQGPQFIFQYYEKEERGRGNFPDRFSARQFPNYSSELNVNALLLGDSALYLCASSSSTNEKLFFGSGTQLSVL.

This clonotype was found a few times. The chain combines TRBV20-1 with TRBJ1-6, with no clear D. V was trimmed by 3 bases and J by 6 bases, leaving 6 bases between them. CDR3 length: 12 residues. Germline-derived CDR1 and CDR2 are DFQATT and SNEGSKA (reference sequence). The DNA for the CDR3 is TGCAGTGCTAGTAACAGTAATTCACCCCTCCACTTT. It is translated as CSASNSNSPLHF.

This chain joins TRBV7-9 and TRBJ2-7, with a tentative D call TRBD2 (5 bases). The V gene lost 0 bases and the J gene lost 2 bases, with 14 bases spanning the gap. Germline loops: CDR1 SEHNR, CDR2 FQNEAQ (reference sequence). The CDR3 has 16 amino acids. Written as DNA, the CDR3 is TGTGCCAGCAGCTTAGCGTTAACGGGGTTCGCCTACGAGCAGTACTTC. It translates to CASSLALTGFAYEQYF.

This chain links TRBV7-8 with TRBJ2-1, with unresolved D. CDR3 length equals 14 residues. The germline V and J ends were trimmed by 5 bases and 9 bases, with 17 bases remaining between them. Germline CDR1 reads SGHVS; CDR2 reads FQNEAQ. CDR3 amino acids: CASSPDNRNGEQFF. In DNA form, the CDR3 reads TGTGCCAGCAGCCCGGATAACCGAAACGGTGAGCAGTTCTTC.

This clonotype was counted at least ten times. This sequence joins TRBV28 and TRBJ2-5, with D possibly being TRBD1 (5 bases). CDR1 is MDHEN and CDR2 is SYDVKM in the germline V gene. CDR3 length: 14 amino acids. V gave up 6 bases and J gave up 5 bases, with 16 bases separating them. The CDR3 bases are TGTGCCAGCAGAAGGGGAACCAAGTTGGAGACCCAGTACTTC. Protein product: CASRRGTKLETQYF.

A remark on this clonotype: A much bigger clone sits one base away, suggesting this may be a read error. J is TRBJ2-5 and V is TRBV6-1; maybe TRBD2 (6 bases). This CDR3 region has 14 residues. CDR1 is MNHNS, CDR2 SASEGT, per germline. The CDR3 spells CVSSGLALRETQYF. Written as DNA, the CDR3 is TGTGTCAGCAGTGGGCTAGCGTTGCGCGAGACCCAGTACTTC.

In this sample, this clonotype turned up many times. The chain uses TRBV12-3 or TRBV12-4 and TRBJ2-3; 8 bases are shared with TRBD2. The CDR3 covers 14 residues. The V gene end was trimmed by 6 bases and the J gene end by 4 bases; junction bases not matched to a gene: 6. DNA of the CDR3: TGTGCCAGCAGAATAGCGGGACGTCCAGATACGCAGTATTTT. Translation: CASRIAGRPDTQYF.

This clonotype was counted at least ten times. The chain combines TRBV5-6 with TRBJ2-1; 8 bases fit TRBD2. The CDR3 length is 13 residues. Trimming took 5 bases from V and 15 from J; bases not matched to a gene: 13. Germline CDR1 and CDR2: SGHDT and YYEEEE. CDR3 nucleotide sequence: TGTGCCAGCAGGCCATGGGGAGCGGGGGACTGGTTCTTC. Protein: CASRPWGAGDWFF. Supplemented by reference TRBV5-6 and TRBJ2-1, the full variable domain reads DAGVTQSPTHLIKTRGQQVTLRCSPKSGHDTVSWYQQALGQGPQFIFQYYEEEERQRGNFPDRFSGHQFPNYSSELNVNALLLGDSALYLCASRPWGAGDWFFGPGTRLTVL.